The TCR beta chain described here comes from a study of T cell responses to AZD1222 COVID-19 vaccine. Study-wide findings and caveats: Among AZD1222 vaccinees, only six or seven were seropositive at baseline. Donors were mostly white British, more females; clonal diversity possibly underestimated. Spike was spanned by vaccine-associated CD4 TCRs, with dominance at 160-218 and 743-854.

Second-dose recipients at about 4 or about 12 weeks were treated as one pooled group. Germline CDR1 LNHDA, CDR2 SQIVND (reference sequence). The V end was cut by 5 bases, the J end by 0 bases, with 5 bases between. The CDR3 is made up of 13 amino acids. The assay was immunoSEQ multiplex PCR, and TCRdb's table has in-frame clones only and misses some. The sample holds about 150,000 clones, approximately 90% seen once. Note on this clone: Its antigen is unknown.

The chain uses TRBV19 and TRBJ2-1, with D hard to call. The TCR comes from an adult who received the AZD1222 COVID-19 vaccine. The sample consisted of peripheral blood, taken 28 days after the second AZD1222 dose. This chain's CDR3 is CASSDFSYNEQFF. In nucleotides, the CDR3 is TGTGCCAGTAGTGATTTCTCCTACAATGAGCAGTTCTTC.